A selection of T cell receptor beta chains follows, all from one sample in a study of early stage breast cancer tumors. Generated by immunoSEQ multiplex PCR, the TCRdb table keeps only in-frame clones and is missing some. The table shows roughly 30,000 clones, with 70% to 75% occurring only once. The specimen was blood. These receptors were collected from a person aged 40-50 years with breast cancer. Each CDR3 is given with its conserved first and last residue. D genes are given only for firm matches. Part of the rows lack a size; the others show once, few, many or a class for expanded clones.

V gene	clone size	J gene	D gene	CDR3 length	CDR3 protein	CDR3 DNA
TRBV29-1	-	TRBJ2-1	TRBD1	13	CSGTRTGGHEQFF	TGCAGCGGGACCCGGACAGGGGGCCATGAGCAGTTCTTC
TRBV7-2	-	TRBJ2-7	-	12	CASGATKYEQYF	TGTGCCAGCGGAGCTACAAAATACGAGCAGTACTTC
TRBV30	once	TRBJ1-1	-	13	CAWTQGRVTEAFF	TGTGCCTGGACCCAAGGTAGAGTCACTGAAGCTTTCTTT
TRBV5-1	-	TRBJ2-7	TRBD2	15	CASSPRAGGPGEQYF	TGCGCCAGCAGCCCACGAGCGGGAGGGCCGGGTGAGCAGTACTTC
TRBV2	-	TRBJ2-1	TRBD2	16	CASSEWTSGYYNEQFF	TGTGCCAGCAGTGAATGGACTAGCGGTTACTACAATGAGCAGTTCTTC
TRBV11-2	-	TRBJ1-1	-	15	CASSLGWLRTTEAFF	TGTGCCAGCAGCCTGGGGTGGCTAAGGACCACTGAAGCTTTCTTT
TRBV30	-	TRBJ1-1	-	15	CAWSDDPDSGLEAFF	TGTGCCTGGAGTGACGACCCCGACAGTGGCTTGGAAGCTTTCTTT
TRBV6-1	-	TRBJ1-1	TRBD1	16	CASSGTGGQANTEAFF	TGTGCCAGCAGTGGGACAGGGGGCCAAGCGAACACTGAAGCTTTCTTT
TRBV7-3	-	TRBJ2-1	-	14	CASSPQSGPGEQFF	TGTGCCAGCAGCCCCCAGAGCGGGCCGGGGGAGCAGTTCTTC
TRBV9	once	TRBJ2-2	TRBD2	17	CASSPGLAGANTGELFF	TGTGCCAGCAGCCCGGGACTAGCGGGGGCGAACACCGGGGAGCTGTTTTTT
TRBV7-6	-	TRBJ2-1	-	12	CASSFLYNEQFF	TGTGCCAGCAGCTTTCTCTACAATGAGCAGTTCTTC
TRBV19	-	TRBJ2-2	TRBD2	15	CASRQPGLAAGELFF	TGTGCCAGCAGGCAACCGGGACTAGCGGCCGGGGAGCTGTTTTTT
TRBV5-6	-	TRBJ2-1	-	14	CASSPIDGYNEQFF	TGTGCCAGCAGCCCAATCGACGGATACAATGAGCAGTTCTTC
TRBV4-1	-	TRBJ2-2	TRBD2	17	CASSQDSAGGPGGELFF	TGCGCCAGCAGCCAAGATAGCGCGGGAGGGCCGGGCGGGGAGCTGTTTTTT
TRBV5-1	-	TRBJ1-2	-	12	CASSPNMDGYTF	TGCGCCAGCAGCCCGAACATGGATGGCTACACCTTC
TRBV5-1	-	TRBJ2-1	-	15	CASSRLSSSYNEQFF	TGCGCCAGCAGCCGACTTAGTAGCTCCTACAATGAGCAGTTCTTC
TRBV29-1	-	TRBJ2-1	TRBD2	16	CSVEPGLASSYNEQFF	TGCAGCGTTGAACCGGGACTAGCGAGCTCCTACAATGAGCAGTTCTTC
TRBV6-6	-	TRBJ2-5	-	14	CASRGGHLQETQYF	TGTGCCAGCAGGGGCGGACACCTCCAGGAGACCCAGTACTTC
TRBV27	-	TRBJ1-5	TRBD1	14	CASRRTGSNQPQHF	TGTGCCAGCAGAAGGACAGGGAGCAATCAGCCCCAGCATTTT
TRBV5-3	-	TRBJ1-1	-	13	CARSSEVPLEAFF	TGTGCCAGAAGCTCTGAAGTCCCCCTTGAAGCTTTCTTT
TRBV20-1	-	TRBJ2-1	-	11	CSASFYNEQFF	TGCAGTGCTAGTTTCTACAATGAGCAGTTCTTC
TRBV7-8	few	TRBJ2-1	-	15	CASSFEPRRGNEQFF	TGTGCCAGCAGCTTTGAGCCGAGGCGGGGCAATGAGCAGTTCTTC
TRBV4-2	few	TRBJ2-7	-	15	CASSQDLNIGYEQYF	TGTGCCAGCAGCCAAGATTTGAACATCGGGTACGAGCAGTACTTC
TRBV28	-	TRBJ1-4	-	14	CASSLGAINEKLFF	TGTGCCAGCAGTTTAGGAGCAATTAATGAAAAACTGTTTTTT
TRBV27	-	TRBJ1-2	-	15	CASSSPGHSNYGYTF	TGTGCCAGCAGTTCGCCGGGACACAGCAACTATGGCTACACCTTC
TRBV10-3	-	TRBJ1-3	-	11	CAISGGNTIYF	TGTGCCATCAGTGGGGGAAACACCATATATTTT
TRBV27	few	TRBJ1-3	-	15	CASSLAANSGNTIYF	TGTGCCAGCAGTTTAGCAGCCAACTCTGGAAACACCATATATTTT
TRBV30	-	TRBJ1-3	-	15	CAWSVGRTSGNTIYF	TGTGCCTGGAGTGTCGGTCGGACCTCTGGAAACACCATATATTTT
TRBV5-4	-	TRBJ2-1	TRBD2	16	CASSTGGPSGRNEQFF	TGTGCCAGCAGCACTGGGGGGCCTAGCGGGCGCAATGAGCAGTTCTTC
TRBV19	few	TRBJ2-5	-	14	CASSVTGTPETQYF	TGTGCCAGTAGTGTGACCGGGACTCCAGAGACCCAGTACTTC
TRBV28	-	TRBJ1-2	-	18	CASSFSNSGAFIEDGYTF	TGTGCCAGCAGTTTTAGCAACTCGGGGGCTTTTATAGAGGATGGCTACACCTTC
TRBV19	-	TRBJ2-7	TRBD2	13	CASSMRGRGEQYF	TGTGCCAGTAGTATGCGCGGGAGGGGTGAGCAGTACTTC
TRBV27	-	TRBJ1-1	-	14	CASSPGQKNTEAFF	TGTGCCAGCAGTCCGGGACAAAAGAACACTGAAGCTTTCTTT
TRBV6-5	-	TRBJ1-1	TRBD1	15	CASSYSAGGRTEAFF	TGTGCCAGCAGTTACTCTGCAGGGGGAAGGACTGAAGCTTTCTTT
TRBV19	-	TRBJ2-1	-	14	CASSVREIHNEQFF	TGTGCCAGTAGTGTACGGGAGATCCACAATGAGCAGTTCTTC
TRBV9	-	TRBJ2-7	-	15	CASSVAYGGTDEQYF	TGTGCCAGCAGCGTAGCTTACGGAGGAACCGACGAGCAGTACTTC
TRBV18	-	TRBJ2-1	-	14	CASSPRRAEAEQFF	TGTGCCAGCTCACCACGGAGGGCGGAGGCTGAGCAGTTCTTC
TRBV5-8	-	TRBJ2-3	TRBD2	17	CASSSGISGSGTDTQYF	TGTGCCAGCAGCTCCGGGATTAGCGGGAGTGGAACAGATACGCAGTATTTT
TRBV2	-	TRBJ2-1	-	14	CASSPWGAYNEQFF	TGTGCCAGCAGTCCGTGGGGGGCCTACAATGAGCAGTTCTTC
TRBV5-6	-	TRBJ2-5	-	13	CASSSRGRETQYF	TGTGCCAGCAGCTCGAGGGGGAGGGAGACCCAGTACTTC
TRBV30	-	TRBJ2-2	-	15	CAWSVTWRDTGELFF	TGTGCCTGGAGTGTAACGTGGCGGGACACCGGGGAGCTGTTTTTT
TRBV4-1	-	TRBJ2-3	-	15	CASSQGPERTDTQYF	TGCGCCAGCAGCCAAGGACCGGAGCGCACAGATACGCAGTATTTT
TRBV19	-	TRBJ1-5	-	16	CASGGPGEVLYQPQHF	TGTGCCAGTGGAGGCCCAGGGGAGGTGTTATATCAGCCCCAGCATTTT
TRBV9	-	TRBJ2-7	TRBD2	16	CASSVGIVAGAHEQYF	TGTGCCAGCAGCGTAGGGATAGTAGCGGGAGCCCACGAGCAGTACTTC
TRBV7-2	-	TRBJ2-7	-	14	CASSLDYRSYEQYF	TGTGCCAGCAGCTTAGACTATCGATCCTACGAGCAGTACTTC
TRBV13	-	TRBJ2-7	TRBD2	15	CASSPWTSGRYEQYF	TGTGCCAGCAGCCCCTGGACTAGCGGGAGATACGAGCAGTACTTC
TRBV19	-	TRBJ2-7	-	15	CASSIQGVTLYEQYF	TGTGCCAGTAGTATACAGGGCGTTACCCTCTACGAGCAGTACTTC
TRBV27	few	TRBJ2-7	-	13	CASRGTGSGEQYF	TGTGCCAGCAGGGGTACAGGGTCTGGCGAGCAGTACTTC
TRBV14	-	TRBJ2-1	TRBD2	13	CASSLNQAGEQFF	TGTGCCAGCAGCCTAAACCAAGCGGGAGAGCAGTTCTTC
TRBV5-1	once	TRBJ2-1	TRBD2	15	CASGEREDSYNEQFF	TGCGCCAGCGGGGAGCGGGAGGACTCCTACAATGAGCAGTTCTTC
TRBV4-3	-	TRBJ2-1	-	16	CASSQVARGSYNEQFF	TGCGCCAGCAGCCAAGTGGCGCGGGGTTCCTACAATGAGCAGTTCTTC
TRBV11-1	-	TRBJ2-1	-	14	CASSLIFGGNEQFF	TGTGCCAGCAGCTTAATCTTCGGGGGCAATGAGCAGTTCTTC
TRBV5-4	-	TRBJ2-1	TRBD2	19	CASSLYGGLAGGIPGEQFF	TGTGCCAGCAGCTTGTATGGGGGACTAGCGGGAGGAATTCCAGGTGAGCAGTTCTTC
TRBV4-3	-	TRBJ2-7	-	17	CASSQEEGTHYPYEQYF	TGCGCCAGCAGCCAAGAAGAGGGGACCCACTACCCCTACGAGCAGTACTTC
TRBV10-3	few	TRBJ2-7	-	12	CAISESLYEQYF	TGTGCCATCAGTGAGTCTCTCTACGAGCAGTACTTC
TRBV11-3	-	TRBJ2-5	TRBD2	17	CASSLESSGSVEETQYF	TGTGCCAGCAGCTTAGAGTCTAGCGGGAGCGTCGAAGAGACCCAGTACTTC
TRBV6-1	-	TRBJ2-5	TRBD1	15	CASSGTGQSFETQYF	TGTGCCAGCAGTGGGACGGGACAGTCGTTCGAGACCCAGTACTTC
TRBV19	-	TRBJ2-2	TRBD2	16	CASSISGTLTTGELFF	TGTGCCAGTAGTATTAGCGGGACCCTGACCACCGGGGAGCTGTTTTTT
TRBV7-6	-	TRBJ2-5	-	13	CASSLNSGETQYF	TGTGCCAGCAGCTTGAATTCGGGGGAGACCCAGTACTTC
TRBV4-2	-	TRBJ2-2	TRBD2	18	CASSQQALRLAGTGELFF	TGTGCCAGCAGCCAACAAGCGCTCCGACTAGCGGGTACCGGGGAGCTGTTTTTT